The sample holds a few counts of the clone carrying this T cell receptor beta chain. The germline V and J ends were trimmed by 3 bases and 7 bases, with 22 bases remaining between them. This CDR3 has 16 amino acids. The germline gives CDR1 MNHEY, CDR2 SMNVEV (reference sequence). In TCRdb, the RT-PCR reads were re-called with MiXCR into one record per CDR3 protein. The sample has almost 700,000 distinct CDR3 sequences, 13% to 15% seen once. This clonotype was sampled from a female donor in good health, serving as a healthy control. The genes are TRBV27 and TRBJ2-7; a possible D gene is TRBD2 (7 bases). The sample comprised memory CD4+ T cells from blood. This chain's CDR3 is CASSLLGGGSGGEQYF. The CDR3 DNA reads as TGTGCCAGCAGTTTGTTGGGGGGCGGGAGTGGAGGAGAGCAGTACTTC.